This T cell receptor (beta chain) came from a study of blood T cell repertoires in COVID-19. The wider study: Samples taken during acute and convalescent COVID-19 were collected in the United States, Italy and Spain. Sources were T cells, B-cell-depleted T cells, or PBMCs; the material itself was cDNA or gDNA.

The V end was cut by 2 bases, the J end by 4 bases, with 11 bases between. The germline CDR1 and CDR2 sequences are SGHTA and FQGNSA. The CDR3 spans 15 residues. Assay: immunoSEQ multiplex PCR; the TCRdb copy retains only in-frame clones and omits some. This sample has about 90,000 clones, with 91% found just once. The sequenced material came from peripheral blood. The receptor was derived from a human donor with active COVID-19. The donor label of this sample is uncertain. The chain joins TRBV7-2 to TRBJ2-2; possibly TRBD2 for D (5 bases). CDR3 coding DNA: TGTGCCAGCAGCTTATCTGGCGGGCGCACCGGGGAGCTGTTTTTT. The encoded protein is CASSLSGGRTGELFF.